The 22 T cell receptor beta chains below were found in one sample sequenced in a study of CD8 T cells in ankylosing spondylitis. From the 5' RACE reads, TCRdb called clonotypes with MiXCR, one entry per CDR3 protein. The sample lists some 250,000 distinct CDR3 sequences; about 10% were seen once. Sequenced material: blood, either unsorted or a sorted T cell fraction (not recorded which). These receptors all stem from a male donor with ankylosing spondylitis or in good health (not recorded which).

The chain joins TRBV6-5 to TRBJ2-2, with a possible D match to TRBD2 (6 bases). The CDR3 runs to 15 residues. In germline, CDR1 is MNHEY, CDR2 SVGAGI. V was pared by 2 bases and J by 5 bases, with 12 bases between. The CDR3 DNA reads TGTGCCAGCAGTTACGACGGGAGAGAAACCGGGGAGCTGTTTTTT. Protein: CASSYDGRETGELFF.

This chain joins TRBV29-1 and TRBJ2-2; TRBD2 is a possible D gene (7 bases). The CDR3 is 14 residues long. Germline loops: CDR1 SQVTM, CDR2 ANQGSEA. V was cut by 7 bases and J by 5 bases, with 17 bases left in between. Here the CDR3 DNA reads TGCAGCGAAGGAGGGGGGGCGGGGACCGGGGAGCTGTTTTTT. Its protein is CSEGGGAGTGELFF.

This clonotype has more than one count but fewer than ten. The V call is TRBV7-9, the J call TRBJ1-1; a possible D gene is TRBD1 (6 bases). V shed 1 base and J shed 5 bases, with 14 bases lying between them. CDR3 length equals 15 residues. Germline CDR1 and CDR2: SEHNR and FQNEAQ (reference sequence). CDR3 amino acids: CASSLGGAPKTEAFF. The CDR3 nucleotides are TGTGCCAGCAGCTTAGGGGGGGCCCCCAAGACTGAAGCTTTCTTT.

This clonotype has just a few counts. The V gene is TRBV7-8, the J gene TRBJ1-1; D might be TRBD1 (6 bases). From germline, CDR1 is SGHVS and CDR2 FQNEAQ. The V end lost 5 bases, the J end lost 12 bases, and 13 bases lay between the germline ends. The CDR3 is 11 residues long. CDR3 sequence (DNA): TGTGCCAGCAGCCCCGACAGGTTTCCTTTCTTT. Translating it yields CASSPDRFPFF.

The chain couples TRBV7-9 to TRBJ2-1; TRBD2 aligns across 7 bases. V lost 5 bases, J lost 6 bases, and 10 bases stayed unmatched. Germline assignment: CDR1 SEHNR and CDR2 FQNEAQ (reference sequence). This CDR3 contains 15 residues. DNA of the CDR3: TGTGCCAGCAGCCAGGGAGGGTTGGCCCCCAATGAGCAGTTCTTC. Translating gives CASSQGGLAPNEQFF.

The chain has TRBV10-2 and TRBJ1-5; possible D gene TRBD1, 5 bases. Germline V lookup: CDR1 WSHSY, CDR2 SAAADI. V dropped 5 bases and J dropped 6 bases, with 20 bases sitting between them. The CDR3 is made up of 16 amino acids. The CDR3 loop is CASSTAETALSQPQHF. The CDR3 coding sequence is TGCGCCAGCAGTACAGCCGAGACAGCATTAAGTCAGCCCCAGCATTTT.

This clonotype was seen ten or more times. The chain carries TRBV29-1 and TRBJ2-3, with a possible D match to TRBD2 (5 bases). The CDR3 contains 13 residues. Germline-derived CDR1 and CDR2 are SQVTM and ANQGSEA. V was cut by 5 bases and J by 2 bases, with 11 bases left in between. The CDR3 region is CSVWTGYTDTQYF. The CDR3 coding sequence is TGCAGCGTTTGGACTGGCTACACAGATACGCAGTATTTT.

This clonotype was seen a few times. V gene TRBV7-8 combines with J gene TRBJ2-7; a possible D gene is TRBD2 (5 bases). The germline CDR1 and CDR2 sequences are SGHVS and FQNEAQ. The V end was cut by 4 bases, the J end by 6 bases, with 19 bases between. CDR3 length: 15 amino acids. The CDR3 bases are TGTGCCAGCAGCTCAGCGGACGGTTCGTATGGCGAGCAGTACTTC. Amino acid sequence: CASSSADGSYGEQYF.

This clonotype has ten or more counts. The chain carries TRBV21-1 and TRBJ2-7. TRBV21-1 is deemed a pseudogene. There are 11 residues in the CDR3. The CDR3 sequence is CASSKAPEQYF. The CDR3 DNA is TGTGCCAGCAGCAAAGCGCCAGAGCAGTACTTC.

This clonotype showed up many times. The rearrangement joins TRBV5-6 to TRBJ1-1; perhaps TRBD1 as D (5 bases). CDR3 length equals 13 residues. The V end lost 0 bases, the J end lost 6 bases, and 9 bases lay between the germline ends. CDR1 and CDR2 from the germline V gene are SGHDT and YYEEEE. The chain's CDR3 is CASSLVTGAEAFF. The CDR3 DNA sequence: TGTGCCAGCAGCTTGGTGACGGGGGCTGAAGCTTTCTTT. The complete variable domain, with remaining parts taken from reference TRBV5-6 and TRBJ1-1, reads DAGVTQSPTHLIKTRGQQVTLRCSPKSGHDTVSWYQQALGQGPQFIFQYYEEEERQRGNFPDRFSGHQFPNYSSELNVNALLLGDSALYLCASSLVTGAEAFFGQGTRLTVV.

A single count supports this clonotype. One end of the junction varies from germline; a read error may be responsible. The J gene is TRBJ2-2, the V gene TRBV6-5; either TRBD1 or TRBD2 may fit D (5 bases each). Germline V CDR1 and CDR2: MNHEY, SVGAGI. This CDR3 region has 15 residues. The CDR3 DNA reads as TGTGCCAGCAGTTACGATGGGGGTTACACCGAGGAGCTGTTTTTT. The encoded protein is CASSYDGGYTEELFF.

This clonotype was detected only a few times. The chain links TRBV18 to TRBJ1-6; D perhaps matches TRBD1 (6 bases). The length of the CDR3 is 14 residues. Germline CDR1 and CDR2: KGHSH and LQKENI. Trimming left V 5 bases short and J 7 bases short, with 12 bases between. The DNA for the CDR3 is TGTGCCAGCTCATTGGGACAACTAAATTCACCCCTCCACTTT. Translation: CASSLGQLNSPLHF.

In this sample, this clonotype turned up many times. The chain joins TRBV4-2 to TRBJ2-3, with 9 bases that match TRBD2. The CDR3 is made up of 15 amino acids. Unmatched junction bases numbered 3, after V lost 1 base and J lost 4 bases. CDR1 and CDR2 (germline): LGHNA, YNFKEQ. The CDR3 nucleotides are TGTGCCAGCAGCCAAGGTGGCGGGGGGGCAGATACGCAGTATTTT. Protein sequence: CASSQGGGGADTQYF.

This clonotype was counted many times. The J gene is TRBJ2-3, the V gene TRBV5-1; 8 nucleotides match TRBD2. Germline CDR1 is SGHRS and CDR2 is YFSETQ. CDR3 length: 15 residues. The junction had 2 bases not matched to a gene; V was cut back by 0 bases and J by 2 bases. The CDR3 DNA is TGCGCCAGCAGCTTGGTTAGCGGGAACACAGATACGCAGTATTTT. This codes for CASSLVSGNTDTQYF.

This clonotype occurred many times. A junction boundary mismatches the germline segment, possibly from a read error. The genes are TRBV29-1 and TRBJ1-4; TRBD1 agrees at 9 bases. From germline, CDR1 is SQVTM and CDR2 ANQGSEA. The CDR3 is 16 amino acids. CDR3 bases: TGCAGCGTGGAAGGACAGGGGAGTGGGACTAATGAAAAACTGTTTTTT. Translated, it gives CSVEGQGSGTNEKLFF.

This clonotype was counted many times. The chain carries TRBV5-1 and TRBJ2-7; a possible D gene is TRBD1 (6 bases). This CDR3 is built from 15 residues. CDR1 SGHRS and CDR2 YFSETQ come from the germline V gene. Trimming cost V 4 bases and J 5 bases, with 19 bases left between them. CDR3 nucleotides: TGCGCCAGCAGCCCCACCGGACAGTTCAGCGACGAGCAGTACTTC. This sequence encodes CASSPTGQFSDEQYF.

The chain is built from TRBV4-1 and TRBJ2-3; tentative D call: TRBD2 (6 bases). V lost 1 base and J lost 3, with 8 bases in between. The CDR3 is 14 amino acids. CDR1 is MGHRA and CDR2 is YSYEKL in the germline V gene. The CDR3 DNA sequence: TGCGCCAGCAGCCAAGTTGGAGGGACAGATACGCAGTATTTT. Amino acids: CASSQVGGTDTQYF.

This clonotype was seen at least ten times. The CDR3 DNA reads as TGTGCCAGCAGTTCTAAAGCTCTCCCGGGACACCAGTACAATGAGCAGTTCTTC. Protein: CASSSKALPGHQYNEQFF. This chain joins TRBV21-1 and TRBJ2-1; the table's D call of TRBD1 was not tested on the DNA. TRBV21-1 is a pseudogene segment. The CDR3 is 18 amino acids.

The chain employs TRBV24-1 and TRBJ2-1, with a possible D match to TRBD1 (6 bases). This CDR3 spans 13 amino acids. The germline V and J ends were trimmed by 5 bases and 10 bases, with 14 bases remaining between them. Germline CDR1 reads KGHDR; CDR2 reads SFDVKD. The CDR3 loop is CATSAVGAGEQFF. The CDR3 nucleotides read TGTGCCACCAGTGCTGTGGGGGCTGGGGAGCAGTTCTTC.

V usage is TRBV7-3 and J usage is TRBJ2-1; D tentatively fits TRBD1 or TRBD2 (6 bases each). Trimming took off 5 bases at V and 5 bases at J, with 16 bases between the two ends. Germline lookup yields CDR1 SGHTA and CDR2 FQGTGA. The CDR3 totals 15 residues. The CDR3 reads CASSEWGARDNEQFF. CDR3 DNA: TGTGCCAGCAGCGAGTGGGGGGCGCGGGACAATGAGCAGTTCTTC.

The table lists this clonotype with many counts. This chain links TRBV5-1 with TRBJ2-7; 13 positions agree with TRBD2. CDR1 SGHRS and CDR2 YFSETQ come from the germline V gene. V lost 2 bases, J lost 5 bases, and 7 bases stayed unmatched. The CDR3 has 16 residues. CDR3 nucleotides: TGCGCCAGCAGCTTACTAGCGGGAGGGCCTCTGGACGAGCAGTACTTC. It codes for CASSLLAGGPLDEQYF.

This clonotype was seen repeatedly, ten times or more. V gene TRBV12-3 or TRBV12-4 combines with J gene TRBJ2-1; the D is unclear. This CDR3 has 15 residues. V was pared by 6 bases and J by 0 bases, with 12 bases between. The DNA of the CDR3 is TGTGCCAGCAGCAAAGCAGCATTCTCCTACAATGAGCAGTTCTTC. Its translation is CASSKAAFSYNEQFF.